These 27 T cell receptor beta chains came from one sample sequenced in a study of T cells in Graves' hyperthyroidism and ophthalmopathy. Amplified TCR beta CDR3 regions came from RNA transcripts. Carried out on the TCR CDR3, a first-round RT-PCR used the HTBI primer set. One entry per CDR3 protein, called by TCRdb with MiXCR from the multiplex PCR reads. The table has a few hundred thousand distinct CDR3 sequences, about an eighth seen once. The sample taken for sequencing was blood. These receptor sequences come from a woman under 30 with Graves' hyperthyroidism.

In its sample, this clonotype was seen many times. Written as DNA, the CDR3 is TGTGCCTGGAGGCGTCGGAGAATTGAAGCTTTCTTT. It specifies CAWRRRRIEAFF. V gene TRBV30 combines with J gene TRBJ1-1; D is unclear. From germline, CDR1 is GTSNPN and CDR2 SVGIG (reference sequence). This CDR3 is 12 amino acids long. Trimming left V 3 bases short and J 7 bases short, with 12 bases between.

This clonotype was seen many times. The chain links TRBV20-1 to TRBJ2-1, with a possible D match to TRBD1 (6 bases). CDR3 length: 14 amino acids. Looked up from germline, CDR1 is DFQATT and CDR2 is SNEGSKA (reference sequence). V lost 8 bases to trimming and J lost 7 bases, with 21 bases between them. DNA of the CDR3: TGCAGTACCATAACAGGGTCACGAAGGAATGAGCAGTTCTTC. Translation gives CSTITGSRRNEQFF.

The chain employs TRBV12-3 or TRBV12-4 and TRBJ2-7; 11 bases map to TRBD1. This CDR3 has 14 amino acids. V shed 5 bases and J 7 bases; nucleotides not matched to a gene: 7. In nucleotides, the CDR3 is TGTGCCAGCAGTGTCCGGGACAGGGGGTGGGAGCAGTACTTC. This translates into CASSVRDRGWEQYF.

This clonotype was detected only a few times. The chain employs TRBV4-1 and TRBJ1-5; a possible D gene is TRBD1 (6 bases). The germline CDR1 and CDR2 sequences are MGHRA and YSYEKL. The CDR3 totals 17 residues. Trimming removed 1 base from V and 0 bases from J, with 13 bases in between. CDR3 sequence reads: CASSQVLDRNSNQPQHF. In nucleotides, the CDR3 is TGCGCCAGCAGCCAAGTCCTCGACAGGAATAGCAATCAGCCCCAGCATTTT.

A few counts support this clonotype. The V and J genes are TRBV6-1 and TRBJ1-6; the D gene is possibly TRBD1 (5 bases). Between the trimmed V and J ends, which lost 3 bases and 8 bases, there was a span of 11 bases. The CDR3 spans 14 residues. Looked up from germline, CDR1 is MNHNS and CDR2 is SASEGT. Here the CDR3 reads CASSEDPRDSPLHF. The DNA of the CDR3 is TGTGCCAGCAGTGAGGACCCCAGGGATTCACCCCTCCACTTT.

The V gene is TRBV4-1, the J gene TRBJ1-1; D is ambiguous. Per the germline V gene, CDR1 is MGHRA and CDR2 is YSYEKL. Between the trimmed V and J ends, which lost 0 bases and 1 base, there was a span of 15 bases. CDR3 length: 17 residues. CDR3 amino acids: CASSQEGLTRGNTEAFF. CDR3 nucleotide sequence: TGCGCCAGCAGCCAAGAAGGTCTGACACGTGGGAACACTGAAGCTTTCTTT.

This clonotype was observed many times. The chain employs TRBV30 and TRBJ1-5; D gene unclear. The ends were cut back, 1 base at V and 3 bases at J, with 7 bases in the middle. CDR3 size: 13 residues. Germline CDR1 reads GTSNPN; CDR2 reads SVGIG (reference sequence). DNA for the CDR3: TGTGCCTGGAGTGCCGGGGTCAATCAGCCCCAGCATTTT. Translating it yields CAWSAGVNQPQHF.

This clonotype was observed at least ten times. CDR3 DNA: TGTGCCAGTACCCAGACAGGTCTCGATTCCTACGAGCAGTACTTC. Translating it yields CASTQTGLDSYEQYF. The genes are TRBV19 and TRBJ2-7; a weak D match, TRBD1 (6 bases). The germline gives CDR1 LNHDA, CDR2 SQIVND (reference sequence). This CDR3 contains 15 residues. Trimming left V 7 bases short and J 1 base short, with 17 bases between.

As regards this clonotype: A read error may be the cause here, since a much bigger clone is one base away. V usage is TRBV19 and J usage is TRBJ2-1; D may be TRBD1 (7 bases). V was clipped by 4 bases and J by 9 bases, with 13 bases between them. Germline V gene lookup returns CDR1 LNHDA and CDR2 SQIVND (reference sequence). This CDR3 has 13 residues. CDR3 sequence (DNA): TGTGCCAGTAGTACCCAGGGGGGCAGTGAGCAGTTCTTC. Encoded protein: CASSTQGGSEQFF.

This clonotype was recorded many times. V is TRBV2 and J is TRBJ1-1; perhaps TRBD1 as D (5 bases). There are 10 residues in the CDR3. Per germline, CDR1 SNHLY and CDR2 FYNNEI. Trimming cost V 6 bases and J 8 bases, with 7 bases left between them. CDR3 loop: CASRGPEAFF. As DNA, the CDR3 is TGTGCCAGCAGGGGGCCCGAAGCTTTCTTT.

This clonotype has ten or more counts. V and J are TRBV12-3 or TRBV12-4 and TRBJ1-5, with a weak D call TRBD1 (6 bases). V lost 6 bases and J 7 bases, leaving 22 bases between the germline ends. The length of the CDR3 is 16 residues. The CDR3 DNA follows: TGTGCCAGCAGGTATACAGGGTGGGCCCGGAACCAGCCCCAGCATTTT. Protein sequence: CASRYTGWARNQPQHF.

This clonotype appeared many times. The chain links TRBV30 to TRBJ1-6; tentatively, D is TRBD1 (5 bases). The CDR3 runs 13 residues. Germline assignment: CDR1 GTSNPN and CDR2 SVGIG (reference sequence). V gave up 4 bases and J gave up 10 bases, with 14 bases separating them. The CDR3 DNA follows: TGTGCCTGGACAATTGGGGGTGGATCACCCCTCCACTTT. Encoded protein: CAWTIGGGSPLHF.

This clonotype was counted many times. The genes are TRBV3-1 and TRBJ1-2; no definite D call. Germline CDR1 and CDR2: LGHDT and YNNKEL (reference sequence). V lost 0 bases to trimming and J lost 4 bases, with 12 bases between them. This CDR3 has 15 amino acids. CDR3 in amino acids: CASSQDRAVTYGYTF. CDR3 sequence (DNA): TGTGCCAGCAGCCAAGATAGGGCAGTGACCTATGGCTACACCTTC.

At least ten counts were recorded for this clonotype. V and J are TRBV10-1 and TRBJ2-1; 7 nucleotides align to TRBD2. Germline CDR1 is WNHNN and CDR2 is SYGVQD (reference sequence). V lost 5 bases and J lost 7; bases outside the gene matches: 8. The CDR3 sequence is 14 residues long. The CDR3 loop reads CASSPGSSGNEQFF. Written as DNA, the CDR3 is TGCGCCAGCAGTCCCGGGTCTAGCGGTAATGAGCAGTTCTTC.

This clonotype has a count of ten or more. This chain uses TRBV12-5 with TRBJ2-5; D unclear. The germline V gene has CDR1 LGHNT and CDR2 FRNRAP. The CDR3 runs 12 residues. V lost 8 bases to trimming and J lost 5 bases, with 12 bases between them. The CDR3, as DNA: TGTGCTAGTCAGAAGGTGCTGGAGACCCAGTACTTC. This encodes CASQKVLETQYF.

This clonotype was seen ten or more times. This chain uses TRBV7-4 with TRBJ2-2; D may be TRBD1 or TRBD2 (5 bases each). The CDR3 is made up of 16 amino acids. Germline CDR1 is SGHVT and CDR2 is SQSDAQ. V was cut by 5 bases and J by 0 bases, with 13 bases left in between. CDR3 sequence reads: CASSPEGPPNTGELFF. The DNA of the CDR3 is TGTGCCAGCAGCCCAGAGGGACCGCCGAACACCGGGGAGCTGTTTTTT.

This chain joins TRBV5-4 and TRBJ2-3, with D maybe TRBD1 (6 bases). Germline CDR1 is SGHNT and CDR2 is YYREEE (reference sequence). Trimming cost V 3 bases and J 6 bases, with 11 bases left between them. There are 13 residues in the CDR3. This chain's CDR3 is CASSSPRGDTQYF. CDR3 nucleotides: TGTGCCAGCAGCTCTCCTAGGGGGGATACGCAGTATTTT.

V is TRBV12-3 or TRBV12-4 and J is TRBJ2-7; D gene ambiguous. V dropped 5 bases and J dropped 2 bases, with 16 bases sitting between them. This CDR3 has 15 amino acids. The CDR3 DNA reads TGTGCCAGCAGTCTAGGCGGCTCACTCACCTACGAGCAGTACTTC. It translates to CASSLGGSLTYEQYF.

The chain joins TRBV7-9 to TRBJ2-7; 8 bases agree with TRBD1. Germline V lookup: CDR1 SEHNR, CDR2 FQNEAQ (reference sequence). V lost 10 bases, J lost 3 bases, and 11 bases stayed unmatched. CDR3 length equals 14 residues. The CDR3 DNA is TGTGCCACCGACTCCAGGGGGCAGTTCTACGAGCAGTACTTC. Its protein is CATDSRGQFYEQYF.

The sample holds many counts of this clonotype. The chain carries TRBV6-1 and TRBJ2-1; 7 positions match TRBD2. Germline trimming cut 6 bases from V and 8 bases from J; bases unmatched to any gene: 4. Germline V lookup: CDR1 MNHNS, CDR2 SASEGT. The CDR3 spans 12 residues. The CDR3 sequence is CASRFTSDEQFF. As DNA, the CDR3 is TGTGCCAGCAGATTTACTAGCGATGAGCAGTTCTTC.

In this sample, this clonotype turned up many times. The chain recombines TRBV11-3 with TRBJ1-1, with 7 bases matching TRBD1. This CDR3 spans 16 amino acids. CDR1 is SGHNT and CDR2 is YENEEA in the germline V gene. Unmatched junction bases numbered 6, after V lost 2 bases and J lost 0 bases. CDR3 in DNA: TGTGCCAGCAGCTTAAACAGGGGCAGGGTGAACACTGAAGCTTTCTTT. It encodes CASSLNRGRVNTEAFF.

The V gene is TRBV3-1, the J gene TRBJ1-5, with D unclear. The ends were cut back, 1 base at V and 2 bases at J, with 9 bases in the middle. CDR1 and CDR2 (germline): LGHDT, YNNKEL (reference sequence). The CDR3 spans 15 residues. For the CDR3, the DNA is TGTGCCAGCAGCCAAGGGGGTAGGGGCAATCAGCCCCAGCATTTT. Translated, it gives CASSQGGRGNQPQHF. Supplemented by reference TRBV3-1 and TRBJ1-5, the full variable domain reads DTAVSQTPKYLVTQMGNDKSIKCEQNLGHDTMYWYKQDSKKFLKIMFSYNNKELIINETVPNRFSPKSPDKAHLNLHINSLELGDSAVYFCASSQGGRGNQPQHFGDGTRLSIL.

This clonotype was counted ten times or more. The CDR3 DNA is TGTGCCATCAGTGAGCGACCACAGGGGGCACACGAGCAGTTCTTC. Residues: CAISERPQGAHEQFF. This rearrangement joins TRBV10-3 to TRBJ2-1; 9 bases match TRBD1. Germline V CDR1 and CDR2: ENHRY, SYGVKD. V lost 2 bases and J lost 10; bases outside the gene matches: 9. CDR3 length: 15 amino acids.

There are many counts of this clonotype. The chain recombines TRBV6-1 with TRBJ1-2, with 10 bases aligning to TRBD1. The CDR3 covers 16 residues. CDR1 and CDR2 from the germline V gene are MNHNS and SASEGT. J was trimmed by 4 bases and V by 6 bases; bases with no gene match: 11. The CDR3 coding sequence is TGTGCCAGCAGCGTCGTCGGACAGGGGGGTGGCTATGGCTACACCTTC. It yields the protein CASSVVGQGGGYGYTF.

The V gene is TRBV20-1, the J gene TRBJ2-7; the match to TRBD1 covers 9 bases. Unmatched junction bases numbered 7, after V lost 4 bases and J lost 0 bases. The CDR3 spans 15 residues. Germline values: CDR1 DFQATT, CDR2 SNEGSKA (reference sequence). CDR3 loop: CSAMSPGQGSYEQYF. The DNA for the CDR3 is TGCAGTGCTATGTCCCCGGGACAGGGCTCCTACGAGCAGTACTTC.

This clonotype appeared many times. J is TRBJ2-3 and V is TRBV27; 9 bases are shared with TRBD2. The germline V gene has CDR1 MNHEY and CDR2 SMNVEV (reference sequence). After removal of 6 bases from V and 1 base from J, the junction contained 8 bases not matched to a gene. The CDR3 loop spans 16 amino acids. CDR3 region: CASSLSGRWGTDTQYF. The CDR3 nucleotides are TGTGCCAGCAGCCTTAGCGGGAGATGGGGCACAGATACGCAGTATTTT.

Of note for this clonotype: Compared with germline, one end of the junction differs, possibly owing to a read error. The J gene is TRBJ2-1, the V gene TRBV11-2, with 9 bases lining up with TRBD1. The CDR3 contains 16 residues. CDR1 SGHAT and CDR2 FQNNGV come from the germline V gene. CDR3: CASRKDPGQGSNEQSF. The DNA of the CDR3 is TGTGCCAGCAGAAAGGACCCCGGACAGGGGTCCAATGAGCAGTCCTTC.